This T cell receptor beta chain derives from a study of blood T cell repertoires in COVID-19. Across the study: Specimens from acute and convalescent COVID-19 originated in the United States, Italy and Spain. Sources were T cells, B-cell-depleted T cells, or PBMCs; the material itself was cDNA or gDNA.

Germline CDR1 is LGHDT and CDR2 is YNNKEL (reference sequence). The CDR3 totals 15 residues. The V and J ends lost 3 bases and 3 bases, in that order; junction bases with no gene match: 6. In the source study's methods: Nucleated cell number was recorded as an estimate derived from reference gene primer amplification. Here immunoSEQ multiplex PCR was the method, and the copy in TCRdb shows in-frame clones only, minus some. That table is the source of V, J and clone size, and D and trimming were worked out from the DNA. This table holds tens of thousands of clones, roughly 90% found once. The J gene is TRBJ2-7, the V gene TRBV3-1 (or the pseudogene TRBV3-2); 9 bases map to TRBD2. The receptor was derived from a man between 45 and 60 years old with active COVID-19. Source material: peripheral blood. This chain's CDR3 is CASSQGSSGIYEQYF. CDR3 in DNA: TGTGCCAGCAGCCAGGGTTCTAGCGGGATCTACGAGCAGTACTTC.